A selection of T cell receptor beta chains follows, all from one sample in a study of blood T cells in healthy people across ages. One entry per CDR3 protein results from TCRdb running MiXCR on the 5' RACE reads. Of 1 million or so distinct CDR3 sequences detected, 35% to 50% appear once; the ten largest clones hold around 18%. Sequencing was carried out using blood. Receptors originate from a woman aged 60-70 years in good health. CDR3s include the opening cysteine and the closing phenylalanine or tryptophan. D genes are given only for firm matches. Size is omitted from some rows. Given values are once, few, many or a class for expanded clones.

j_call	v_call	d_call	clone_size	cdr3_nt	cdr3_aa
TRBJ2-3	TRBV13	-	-	TGTGCCAGCAGCTTAAATGGGGGCTCCACAGATACGCAGTATTTT	CASSLNGGSTDTQYF
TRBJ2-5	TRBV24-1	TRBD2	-	TGTGCCACCAGTGACCCAACTAGCGGAGACAATGAGCAGTACTTC	CATSDPTSGDNEQYF
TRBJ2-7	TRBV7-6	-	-	TGTGCCAGCAGCACGGGACCGAACTACGAGCAGTACTTC	CASSTGPNYEQYF
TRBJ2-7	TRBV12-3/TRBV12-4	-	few	TGTGCCAGCAGTACGGGACGGACATACGAGCAGTACTTC	CASSTGRTYEQYF
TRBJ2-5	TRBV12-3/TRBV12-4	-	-	TGTGCCAGCTGTTTTTCCGTACAAGAGACCCAGTACTTC	CASCFSVQETQYF
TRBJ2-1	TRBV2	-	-	TGTGCCAGCAGTGCTAGCGCGGGCTCCTACAATGAGCAGTTCTTC	CASSASAGSYNEQFF
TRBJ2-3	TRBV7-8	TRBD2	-	TGTGCCAGCAGCTTATCGGGACTAGCGGGACTCGACTACATAGGGGACGATACGCAGTATTTT	CASSLSGLAGLDYIGDDTQYF
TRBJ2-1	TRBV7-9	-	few	TGTGCCAGCAGCCATCGGGGCTCCTCCTACAATGAGCAGTTCTTC	CASSHRGSSYNEQFF
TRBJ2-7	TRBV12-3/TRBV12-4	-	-	TGTGCCAGCAGTTTAAGGGGCAGGGGCGAGCAGTACTTC	CASSLRGRGEQYF
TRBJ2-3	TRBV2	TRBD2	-	TGTGCCAGCAGACCACTAGCGGTCCCTGCAGATACGCAGTATTTT	CASRPLAVPADTQYF
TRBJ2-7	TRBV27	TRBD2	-	TGTGCCAGCAGCGTGGGGGCGGCTAGCGGGACCGGCGAGCAGTACTTC	CASSVGAASGTGEQYF
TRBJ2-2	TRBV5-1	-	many	TGCGCCAGCAGCAGGACTACAAACACCGGGGAGCTGTTTTTT	CASSRTTNTGELFF
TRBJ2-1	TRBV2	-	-	TGTGCCAGCAGTGAAGGTCAAGAGACCCAGTTCTTC	CASSEGQETQFF
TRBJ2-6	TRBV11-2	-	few	TGTGCCAGCAGCTTAGGGGGACCAAACTCTGGGGCCAACGTCCTGACTTTC	CASSLGGPNSGANVLTF
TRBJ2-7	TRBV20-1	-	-	TGCAGTGCTTGGAGGCCTCAATCCTACGAGCAGTACTTC	CSAWRPQSYEQYF
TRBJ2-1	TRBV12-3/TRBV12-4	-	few	TGTGCCAGCAGCGGCGGGAACAATGAGCAGTTCTTC	CASSGGNNEQFF
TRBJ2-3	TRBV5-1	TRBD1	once	TGCGCCAGCACAGGGGGCCTTAGCACAGATACGCAGTATTTT	CASTGGLSTDTQYF
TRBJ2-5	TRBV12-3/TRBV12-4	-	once	TGTGCCAGCAGTAAGCCGGGACGGCAAGAGCAAGAGACCCAGTACTTC	CASSKPGRQEQETQYF
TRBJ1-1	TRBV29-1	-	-	TGCAGCGTTGAAAACCGGAACCTGAACACTGAAGCTTTCTTT	CSVENRNLNTEAFF
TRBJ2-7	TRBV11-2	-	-	TGTGCCAGCACTCCCCTGACGGGGGCCCACGAGCAGTACTTC	CASTPLTGAHEQYF
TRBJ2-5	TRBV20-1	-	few	TGCAGTGCTTCCCCTGACAGGATATTCCAAGAGACCCAGTACTTC	CSASPDRIFQETQYF
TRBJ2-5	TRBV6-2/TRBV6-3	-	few	TGTGCCAGCAGAGACAGTGGAGAGGCGGAGACCCAGTACTTC	CASRDSGEAETQYF
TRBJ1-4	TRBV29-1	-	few	TGCAGCGTTGAAGATATCACCGGGAGTGAAAAACTGTTTTTT	CSVEDITGSEKLFF
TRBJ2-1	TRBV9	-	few	TGTGCCAGCAGCGTAGTAGGAAGGGTTTACAATGAGCAGTTCTTC	CASSVVGRVYNEQFF
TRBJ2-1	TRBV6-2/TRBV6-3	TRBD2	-	TGTGCCGCCGGGACTAGCATTTCCTACAATGAGCAGTTCTTC	CAAGTSISYNEQFF
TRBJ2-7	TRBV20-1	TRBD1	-	TGCAGTGCTCGGGACAGGGGGCTTGGCGAGCAGTACTTC	CSARDRGLGEQYF
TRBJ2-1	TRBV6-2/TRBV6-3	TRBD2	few	TGTGCCAGCAATAAACTAGCGGGACGCTACAATGAGCAGTTCTTC	CASNKLAGRYNEQFF
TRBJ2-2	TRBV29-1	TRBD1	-	TGCAGCGGACGGACAGGGGGTACCGGGGAGCTGTTTTTT	CSGRTGGTGELFF
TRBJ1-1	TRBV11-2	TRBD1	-	TGTGCCAGCAGCTTAGACTCAGGGGGTTACACTGAAGCTTTCTTT	CASSLDSGGYTEAFF
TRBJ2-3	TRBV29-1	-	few	TGCAGCGTTGAAGACTCAGCCCGCACAGATACGCAGTATTTT	CSVEDSARTDTQYF
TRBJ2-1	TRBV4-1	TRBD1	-	TGCGCCAGCAGCCAAGGGGACAGGGGCGGGGAAGAGACCCAGTTCTTC	CASSQGDRGGEETQFF
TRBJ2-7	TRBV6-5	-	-	TGTGCCACCCAAAACCCGGGAGCATACGAGCAGTACTTC	CATQNPGAYEQYF
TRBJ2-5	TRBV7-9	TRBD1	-	TGTGCCAGCAGCTTATTAGGACAGGTTCAAGGGACCCAGTACTTC	CASSLLGQVQGTQYF
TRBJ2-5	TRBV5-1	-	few	TGCGCCAGCAGCCTGGACTCTCCGGGGACCCAGTACTTC	CASSLDSPGTQYF
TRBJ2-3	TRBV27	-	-	TGTGCCAGCGGGCGGGTAGCTAGCACAGATACGCAGTATTTT	CASGRVASTDTQYF
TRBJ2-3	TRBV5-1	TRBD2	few	TGCGCCAGCAACCCGGGACTAGCGGGAGGGAGCACAGATACGCAGTATTTT	CASNPGLAGGSTDTQYF
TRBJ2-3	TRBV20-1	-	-	TGCAGTCTAAATGTGGGCACAGATACGCAGTATTTT	CSLNVGTDTQYF
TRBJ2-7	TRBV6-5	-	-	TGTGCCAGCAGAACTCCCCTAACCTACGAGCAGTACTTC	CASRTPLTYEQYF
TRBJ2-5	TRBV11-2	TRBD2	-	TGTGCCAGCAGCTTTCCGGGGGAGGGGAACTTTGAAGAGACCCAGTACTTC	CASSFPGEGNFEETQYF
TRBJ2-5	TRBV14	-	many	TGTGCCAGCAGCCAAGTAGTCTCGGGGGAGCAGTACTTC	CASSQVVSGEQYF
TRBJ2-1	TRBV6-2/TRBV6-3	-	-	TGTGCCAGCAGTTACTCGTTTCAGGGTGGGTACAATGAGCAGTTCTTC	CASSYSFQGGYNEQFF
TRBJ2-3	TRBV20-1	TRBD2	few	TGCAGTGCTAGAGGCGGAGGGATGATAGCGGGAGATCTAGATACGCAGTATTTT	CSARGGGMIAGDLDTQYF